Each of the 30 T cell receptor beta chains below was sequenced from the same sample in a study of OX40 agonist ivuxolimab in advanced cancers. This table comes from immunoSEQ multiplex PCR, and its TCRdb copy is limited to in-frame clones, with some not included. The repertoire holds 55,000 to 70,000 clones, with approximately 85% as singletons. The material was CD4+ or CD8+ T cells sorted from blood, obtained in a trial of the OX40 agonist ivuxolimab. Receptors originate from an adult with an advanced solid tumor such as melanoma, head and neck, liver or kidney cancer.

A single count supports this clone. The chain links TRBV28 to TRBJ2-3, with D perhaps TRBD1 or TRBD2 (6 bases each). The V and J ends lost 3 bases and 0 bases respectively, with 10 bases between them. Germline CDR1 reads MDHEN; CDR2 reads SYDVKM. There are 15 residues in the CDR3. In nucleotides, the CDR3 is TGTGCCAGCAGTTTGTGGAGGGGGAGCACAGATACGCAGTATTTT. Translated: CASSLWRGSTDTQYF.

The V call is TRBV30, the J call TRBJ1-3; maybe TRBD1 (5 bases). The germline V gene has CDR1 GTSNPN and CDR2 SVGIG (reference sequence). This CDR3 region has 16 residues. Trimming left V 2 bases short and J 0 bases short, with 14 bases between. CDR3 region: CAWSRPQGNSGNTIYF. CDR3 bases: TGTGCCTGGAGTCGACCTCAGGGTAACTCTGGAAACACCATATATTTT.

This clone was counted once. The V and J genes are TRBV2 and TRBJ2-7; D unresolved. CDR1 SNHLY and CDR2 FYNNEI come from the germline V gene. The ends were cut back, 3 bases at V and 3 bases at J, with 9 bases in the middle. The length of the CDR3 is 13 residues. The CDR3 nucleotides are TGTGCCAGCAGTGATTGGCATAGCTACGAGCAGTACTTC. Its translation is CASSDWHSYEQYF.

The rearrangement links TRBV11-2 to TRBJ1-2; D is uncertain. Looked up from germline, CDR1 is SGHAT and CDR2 is FQNNGV. The V end lost 5 bases, the J end lost 2 bases, and 6 bases lay between the germline ends. CDR3 length: 12 amino acids. CDR3 nucleotide sequence: TGTGCCAGCAGCCCGGGGAACTATGGCTACACCTTC. Translated, it gives CASSPGNYGYTF.

V usage is TRBV6-6 and J usage is TRBJ1-5; tentatively, D is TRBD1 (6 bases). The ends were cut back, 7 bases at V and 4 bases at J, with 11 bases in the middle. The germline V gene encodes CDR1 MNHNY and CDR2 SVGAGI (reference sequence). The CDR3 spans 13 residues. The CDR3 is CASTTTGNQPQHF. The CDR3 coding sequence is TGTGCCAGCACTACAACAGGGAATCAGCCCCAGCATTTT.

The chain combines TRBV18 with TRBJ1-3, with D possibly TRBD1 on 5 matching bases. The CDR3 has 17 amino acids. The V and J ends lost 0 bases and 1 base respectively, with 13 bases between them. CDR1 and CDR2 from the germline V gene are KGHSH and LQKENI. CDR3 sequence reads: CASSPPNHAGSGNTIYF. The CDR3 nucleotides are TGTGCCAGCTCACCACCGAACCACGCAGGGTCTGGAAACACCATATATTTT.

The genes are TRBV11-2 and TRBJ1-1; D may be TRBD1 (6 bases). V lost 3 bases, J lost 3 bases, and 11 bases lay in between. The CDR3 is 14 amino acids. Germline CDR1 is SGHAT and CDR2 is FQNNGV. The CDR3 reads CASSFRRGHTEAFF. CDR3 nucleotide sequence: TGTGCCAGCAGCTTTAGGCGGGGGCACACTGAAGCTTTCTTT.

This clone has only one observation. The chain recombines TRBV27 with TRBJ1-1; 10 positions agree with TRBD1. The CDR3 contains 16 residues. V trimming: 4 bases; J trimming: 6 bases; junction bases outside the gene matches: 11. Per germline, CDR1 MNHEY and CDR2 SMNVEV (reference sequence). The CDR3 bases are TGTGCCAGCAGTTCGAAACCGGGACAGGGGTCCGCTGAAGCTTTCTTT. This sequence encodes CASSSKPGQGSAEAFF.

The chain has TRBV18 and TRBJ1-2; D is uncertain. The CDR3 runs to 15 residues. V was trimmed by 3 bases and J by 5 bases, leaving 16 bases between them. The germline V gene has CDR1 KGHSH and CDR2 LQKENI. As DNA, the CDR3 is TGTGCCAGCTCACCTTCTTTGGACTCTTTATATGGCTACACCTTC. This translates into CASSPSLDSLYGYTF.

The chain uses TRBV7-3 and TRBJ2-1; either TRBD1 or TRBD2 may fit D (6 bases each). The V and J ends lost 5 bases and 4 bases respectively, with 18 bases between them. The CDR3 is 16 residues long. From germline, CDR1 is SGHTA and CDR2 FQGTGA. DNA for the CDR3: TGTGCCAGCAGCCCCGCCCTCGGGGGCCGGTACAATGAGCAGTTCTTC. Protein sequence: CASSPALGGRYNEQFF.

The V call is TRBV6-5, the J call TRBJ1-4; D may be TRBD1 (5 bases). Germline CDR1 MNHEY, CDR2 SVGAGI. The CDR3 is made up of 15 amino acids. The ends were cut back, 4 bases at V and 3 bases at J, with 12 bases in the middle. CDR3 residues: CASSSPGAANEKLFF. In DNA, the CDR3 is TGTGCCAGCAGTTCCCCCGGGGCTGCTAATGAAAAACTGTTTTTT.

In its sample, this clone was seen a few times. The V gene is TRBV5-3, the J gene TRBJ1-6; D unresolved. TRBV5-3 has ORF status, its function being uncertain. The CDR3 runs 18 residues. V lost 4 bases, J lost 0 bases, and 17 bases lay in between. The CDR3: CARSNLIRSSSYNSPLHF. The CDR3, as DNA: TGTGCCAGAAGCAACCTGATCAGGTCGAGCTCCTATAATTCACCCCTCCACTTT.

The chain has TRBV19 and TRBJ1-4; 8 bases match TRBD1. Germline lookup yields CDR1 LNHDA and CDR2 SQIVND (reference sequence). The V and J ends lost 7 bases and 2 bases, in that order; junction bases with no gene match: 6. The CDR3 length is 15 residues. In DNA, the CDR3 is TGTGCCAGTAAATTCCAGGGGGCCACTAATGAAAAACTGTTTTTT. Translating it yields CASKFQGATNEKLFF.

This chain joins TRBV19 and TRBJ2-7, with 9 bases that match TRBD1. V gave up 9 bases and J gave up 6 bases; unmatched junction bases: 15. Germline V CDR1 and CDR2: LNHDA, SQIVND (reference sequence). The CDR3 has 15 amino acids. CDR3 nucleotide sequence: TGTGCCAGCGGTAACAGGGGGCGAACAACTCGCGAGCAGTACTTC. Its protein product is CASGNRGRTTREQYF.

This clone was recorded only once. J is TRBJ2-7 and V is TRBV7-4, with 15 bases matching TRBD2. CDR3 length: 20 residues. CDR1 SGHVT and CDR2 SQSDAQ come from the germline V gene. J gave up 5 bases and V 4 bases, and 18 bases lay outside the gene matches. CDR3 in DNA: TGTGCCAGCAGCTATAAACCGGGACTAGCGGGGGGCTATCTGGTCGACGAGCAGTACTTC. This encodes CASSYKPGLAGGYLVDEQYF.

The gene calls are TRBV4-1 and TRBJ2-2; the match to TRBD1 covers 9 bases. The CDR3 sequence is 15 residues long. Trimming cost V 4 bases and J 6 bases; bases outside gene matches: 6. CDR1 MGHRA and CDR2 YSYEKL come from the germline V gene. CDR3 coding DNA: TGCGCCAGCAGCCGCGGACAGGGGTACGCCGGGGAGCTGTTTTTT. As protein: CASSRGQGYAGELFF.

The genes are TRBV28 and TRBJ2-2; D tentatively fits TRBD1 or TRBD2 (6 bases each). The V and J ends lost 10 bases and 2 bases respectively, with 11 bases between them. The germline V gene encodes CDR1 MDHEN and CDR2 SYDVKM. CDR3 length equals 13 residues. The CDR3 DNA reads as TGTGCCACCAACGGGGGCAACACCGGGGAGCTGTTTTTT. This encodes CATNGGNTGELFF.

This chain uses TRBV23-1 with TRBJ1-2; the D gene is possibly TRBD1 (5 bases). TRBV23-1 is assigned to the ORF class and has an uncertain function. Trimming cost V 0 bases and J 4 bases, with 12 bases left between them. The CDR3 sequence is 15 residues long. Here the CDR3 reads CASSQSRAGLYGYTF. For the CDR3, the DNA is TGCGCCAGCAGTCAATCCAGGGCAGGGCTCTATGGCTACACCTTC.

The chain has TRBV27 and TRBJ2-5, with D unclear. Germline V gene data show CDR1 as MNHEY and CDR2 as SMNVEV (reference sequence). V was shortened by 5 bases and J by 5 bases, with 12 bases between the two germline ends. The CDR3 has 13 amino acids. The CDR3 loop is CASSRALGETQYF. The CDR3 nucleotides read TGTGCCAGCAGTCGAGCCTTAGGGGAGACCCAGTACTTC.

The rearrangement links TRBV9 to TRBJ2-2; the D gene is possibly TRBD2 (6 bases). Looked up from germline, CDR1 is SGDLS and CDR2 is YYNGEE. The CDR3 is 17 amino acids. The germline V and J ends were trimmed by 0 bases and 0 bases, with 12 bases remaining between them. CDR3 DNA: TGTGCCAGCAGCGTAGTCCCCCTAGCGACGAACACCGGGGAGCTGTTTTTT. Translation gives CASSVVPLATNTGELFF.

The V and J genes are TRBV6-1 and TRBJ2-7; D uncertain. CDR1 is MNHNS, CDR2 SASEGT, per germline. The germline V and J ends were trimmed by 8 bases and 4 bases, with 18 bases remaining between them. The CDR3 spans 14 residues. This chain's CDR3 is CASHSNIIFYEQYF. CDR3 nucleotide sequence: TGTGCCAGCCACAGTAATATTATCTTTTACGAGCAGTACTTC.

The chain recombines TRBV28 with TRBJ2-4, with unresolved D. The germline gives CDR1 MDHEN, CDR2 SYDVKM. The V end was cut by 2 bases, the J end by 3 bases, with 11 bases between. CDR3 length: 15 amino acids. This CDR3 reads CASSLIPNGKNIQYF. CDR3 DNA sequence: TGTGCCAGCAGTTTAATCCCCAATGGCAAAAACATTCAGTACTTC.

This clone counts as medium-sized. In the same sample, other DNA sequences code for this CDR3. The chain recombines TRBV4-1 with TRBJ1-5; weak D call: TRBD1 (5 bases). Looked up from germline, CDR1 is MGHRA and CDR2 is YSYEKL. CDR3 length: 15 amino acids. The V gene lost 2 bases and the J gene lost 3 bases, with 11 bases spanning the gap. In DNA, the CDR3 is TGCGCCAGCAGCCAACAATGGGGACCCAATCAGCCCCAGCATTTT. Encoded protein: CASSQQWGPNQPQHF.

The V gene is TRBV5-6, the J gene TRBJ1-5; 7 bases fit TRBD1. CDR1 SGHDT and CDR2 YYEEEE come from the germline V gene. The CDR3 is 15 residues long. V trimming: 4 bases; J trimming: 3 bases; junction bases outside the gene matches: 7. The CDR3 bases are TGTGCCAGCAGCAGGACAGGCCGGGACAATCAGCCCCAGCATTTT. It translates to CASSRTGRDNQPQHF.

This clone came up a few times. The CDR3 DNA is TGTGCCAGCAGTGAACGGACAGGGGTAGGCTATGGCTACACCTTC. Amino acid sequence: CASSERTGVGYGYTF. This chain links TRBV2 with TRBJ1-2, with TRBD1 identical over 9 bases. This CDR3 has 15 amino acids. Germline CDR1 reads SNHLY; CDR2 reads FYNNEI. V lost 2 bases to trimming and J lost 4 bases; unmatched junction nucleotides: 5.

This clone turned up a few times. For the CDR3, the DNA is TGTGCCAGCAGCTTCTCAGGGCAGCACAATGAGCAGTTCTTC. It translates to CASSFSGQHNEQFF. The chain is built from TRBV7-2 and TRBJ2-1; perhaps TRBD1 as D (5 bases). The CDR3 has 14 residues. Deletions cut 3 bases from V and 5 bases from J, with 11 bases between. From germline, CDR1 is SGHTA and CDR2 FQGNSA.

CDR3 nucleotide sequence: TGTGCCAGCAGCCCAACAGGGAACCAGCCCCAGCATTTT. Protein: CASSPTGNQPQHF. The chain uses TRBV7-6 and TRBJ1-5; tentatively, D is TRBD1 (6 bases). Between the trimmed V and J ends, which lost 5 bases and 7 bases, there was a span of 12 bases. Germline V gene data show CDR1 as SGHVS and CDR2 as FNYEAQ. This CDR3 has 13 amino acids.

A remark on this clone: Sequence at one end of the junction differs from germline and may be a read error. This chain links TRBV7-3 with TRBJ2-5; D may match TRBD1 or TRBD2 (5 bases each). The CDR3 has 13 amino acids. CDR1 and CDR2 from the germline V gene are SGHTA and FQGTGA. CDR3 region: CASGPMRGEIQYF. CDR3 DNA sequence: TGTGCCAGCGGCCCGATGAGGGGAGAGATCCAGTACTTC.

This clone was counted once. This chain uses TRBV5-1 with TRBJ1-1; 9 nucleotides match TRBD1. Trimming at V came to 4 bases and at J to 4 bases, leaving 14 bases not matched to a gene. There are 17 residues in the CDR3. The V gene's germline CDR1 is SGHRS and CDR2 YFSETQ. The chain's CDR3 is CASSEYGQGKWVTEAFF. The CDR3 DNA reads as TGCGCCAGCAGCGAGTATGGACAGGGGAAATGGGTCACTGAAGCTTTCTTT.

This chain joins TRBV30 and TRBJ2-7, with D possibly matching TRBD1 (6 bases). Per the germline V gene, CDR1 is GTSNPN and CDR2 is SVGIG (reference sequence). The CDR3 length is 13 residues. Trimming left V 4 bases short and J 1 base short, with 11 bases between. The CDR3 loop reads CAWNSGVSYEQYF. In nucleotides, the CDR3 is TGTGCCTGGAACTCAGGGGTTTCCTACGAGCAGTACTTC. The full variable domain, rest sourced from reference TRBV30 and TRBJ2-7, is SQTIHQWPATLVQPVGSPLSLECTVEGTSNPNLYWYRQAAGRGLQLLFYSVGIGQISSEVPQNLSASRPQDRQFILSSKKLLLSDSGFYLCAWNSGVSYEQYFGPGTRLTVT.